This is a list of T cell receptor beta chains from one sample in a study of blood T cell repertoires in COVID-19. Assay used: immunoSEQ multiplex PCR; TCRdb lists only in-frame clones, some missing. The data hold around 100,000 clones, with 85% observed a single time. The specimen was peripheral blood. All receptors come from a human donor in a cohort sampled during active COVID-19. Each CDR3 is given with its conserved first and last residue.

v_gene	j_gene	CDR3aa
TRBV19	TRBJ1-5	CASSIGWTGPVYF
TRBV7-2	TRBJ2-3	CASILSRTGGTDTQYF
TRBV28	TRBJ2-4	CASSLFSEAKNIQYF
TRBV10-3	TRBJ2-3	CATGTSGDPGSQYF
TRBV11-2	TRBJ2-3	CASRRLGQVGTDTQYF
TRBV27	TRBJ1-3	CASSGGRSGNTIYF
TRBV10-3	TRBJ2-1	CAISGLTNEQFF
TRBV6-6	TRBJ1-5	CASSYTGTHSNQPQHF
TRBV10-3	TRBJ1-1	CAIRGQGGPGTEAFF
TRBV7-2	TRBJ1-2	CASSLNRDGYTF
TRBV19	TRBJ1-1	CASSNAGTWVRNTEAFF
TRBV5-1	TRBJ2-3	CASSSQGGDTQYF
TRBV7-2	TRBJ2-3	CASSLAGGTDTQYF
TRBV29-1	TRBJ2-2	CSVGRSTGELFF
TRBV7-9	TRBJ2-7	CASSWTAENSYEQYF
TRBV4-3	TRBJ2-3	CASSQGSSGVTDTQYF
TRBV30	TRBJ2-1	CAWSAGLAGFYNEQFF
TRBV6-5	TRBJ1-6	CASNNRVNSPLHF
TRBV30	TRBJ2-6	CAWSHGAGAGANVLTF
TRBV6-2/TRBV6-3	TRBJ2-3	CASSYGAPDTQYF
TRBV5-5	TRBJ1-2	CASSLWSAGPINYGYTF
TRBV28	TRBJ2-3	CASSLMGGTSTDTQYF
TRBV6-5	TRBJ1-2	CASSYGDSYGYTF
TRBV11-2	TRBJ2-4	CASSWSGTALLAKNIQYF
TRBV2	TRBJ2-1	CASREPNEQFF
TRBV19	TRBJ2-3	CASSSGQGEYPSDTQYF
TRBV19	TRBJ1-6	CASSMPTEHGNSPLHF
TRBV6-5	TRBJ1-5	CASSPRGLGDQPQHF
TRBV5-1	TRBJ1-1	CASSPLGGTEAFF
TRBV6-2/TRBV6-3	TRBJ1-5	CASSSTGWPQHF
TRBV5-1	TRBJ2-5	CASSTGFQETQYF
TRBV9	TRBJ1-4	CASSVGPGQFEKLFF
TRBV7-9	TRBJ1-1	CASRAGPNTEAFF
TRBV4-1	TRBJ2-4	CASSQALGQTLAKNIQYF
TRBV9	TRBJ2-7	CASSAGTGGYEQYF
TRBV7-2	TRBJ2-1	CASSHQSGTSGYNEQFF
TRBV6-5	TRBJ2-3	CASTYGSDPADTQYF
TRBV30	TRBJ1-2	CAWNKYPDSTNYGYTF
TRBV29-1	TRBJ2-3	CSVEGADTQYF
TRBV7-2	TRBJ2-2	CASSPRGGRGLVTGELFF
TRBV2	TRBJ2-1	CASTLAGGSNEQFF
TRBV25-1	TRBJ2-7	CASSESPWTAEQYF
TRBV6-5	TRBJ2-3	CASSYSGTSTDTQYF
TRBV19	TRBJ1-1	CASSRAVPMNTEAFF
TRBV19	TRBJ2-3	CASIAGGMADTQYF
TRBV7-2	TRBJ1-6	CASSPGGNSPLHF
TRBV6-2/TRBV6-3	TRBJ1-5	CASSSQGIGNQPQHF
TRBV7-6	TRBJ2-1	CASSLIPSGGGGDEQFF
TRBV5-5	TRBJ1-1	CASEIFGTGRRNTEAFF
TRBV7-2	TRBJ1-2	CASSLAQDYGYTF
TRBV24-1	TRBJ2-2	CATSGGTVANTGELFF
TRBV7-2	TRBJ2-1	CASSPASGGLSYNEQFF
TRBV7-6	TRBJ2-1	CASSLRFAGQGQNEQFF
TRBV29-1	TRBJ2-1	CSVDSQRGFVDEQFF
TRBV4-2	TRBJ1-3	CASRPQGVSGNTIYF
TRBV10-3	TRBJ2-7	CATRDRAYEQYF
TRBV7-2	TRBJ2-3	CASSPGVGTDTQYF